The entry below describes one T cell receptor beta chain. There are a few counts of this clone. The antigen this receptor binds is unknown. The record has no base qualities; no much larger clone is one base away. The data originate from a study of beta chain features in type 1 diabetes (dated by TCRdb to 2017 to 2018). For the study in its entirety: Mean age, gender distribution, total cell number and subset yield did not differ between patients and healthy donors. The study compared the TCRB repertoires of sorted circulating CD4+ T cell subsets in recently diagnosed type 1 diabetes patients with those in matched healthy donors. Naive and central memory subsets were obtained from all 30 or so donors, but regulatory and stem cell-like memory subsets were isolated from only 8 patients and 8 healthy donors. A total of 90 million to 130 million sorted cells were examined across all samples, and a strong correlation was observed between cell number per subset and RNA yield. General study outcomes and caveats: A moderate but significant shortening of TCRB CDR3 length was observed in type 1 diabetes patients in all four CD4+ subsets. Shorter templates might have been favored by PCR, but patient and control samples were amplified and corrected together, so both groups would have been affected equally by any skew. Naive, central memory and regulatory TCRB repertoires appeared to be more alike among patients than among healthy donors. Because small numbers of individuals were included in the HLA sub-analyses, any influence of HLA type on TCRB rearrangement was left unresolved. Because cDNA rather than genomic DNA was sequenced, highly expressing activated cells could have been over-represented, although no difference in activation and CD3 levels was found between groups. At VDJ recombination sites, type 1 diabetes patients had fewer insertions and more deleted nucleotides, which implies abnormalities in thymic rearrangement.

The entire amount of isolated RNA was reverse transcribed using the High Capacity cDNA Reverse Transcription Kit, so the sequenced TCRB transcripts were expressed ones. Deep immunoSEQ sequencing was performed on naive, central memory and regulatory T cell samples, with an average of roughly 3.5 million total reads per sample. After sorted cells were lysed in RLT buffer, RNA was extracted with DNase-treated RNeasy Micro or Mini kits, with the choice depending on cell number. Each cell subset was processed on its own to prevent cross-contamination, while patient and healthy donor samples were processed together. TCRB sequences were amplified from cDNA with the immunoSEQ multiplex PCR, producing 87-bp fragments spanning the CDR3 region. Amplicons were sequenced on the Illumina HiSeq platform. The study's own analysis went as follows. PCR bias was corrected computationally using synthetic template baselines, and reads within Hamming distance 2 were collapsed, with unmergeable singletons discarded. Reads were aligned to IMGT to assign V, D and J genes, CDR3 length, and insertions or deletions at six rearrangement sites. Clonotype counts were normalized to sorted cell number within each subset before computing true diversity and Gini coefficients with the tcR R package. Repertoire sharing was quantified using the overlap coefficient calculated on TCRB nucleotide sequences. Out-of-frame TCRB sequences from naive cells were analyzed to stand in for the pre-selection repertoire. TCRdb mirrors the immuneACCESS table, restricted to in-frame sequences. Some clones are absent from its copies; in checked studies, under half trace to an unresolved V gene, and the reason for the others is unknown. For V, J and clone size, that table is used; D and trimming come from the DNA. This sample comprises more than 300,000 clones, roughly 12% of them detected only once. The ten largest clones take up about 0.017% of the sample.

From each donor, a single peripheral blood sample of 100 to 150 mL on average was drawn into heparinised tubes. A BD FACSAria II and a panel including CD45RO, CCR7, CD25, CD127, CD95 and CD27 were used to sort naive, central memory, regulatory and stem cell-like memory CD4+ T cells. A purity above 95% was achieved for all sorted populations. PBMCs were isolated right away by Lymphoprep density gradient centrifugation and were stained directly, without culture. So that batch effects would be minimized, each experiment stained and sorted samples in pairs, pairing one healthy donor with one patient. The CDR3 runs 13 residues from the cysteine to the phenylalanine. The read is trimmed to its CDR3 DNA, 39 bases read in frame from base 1. Reading the germline V gene gives CDR1 MNHNS and CDR2 SASEGT. V is reduced by 6 bases and J by 10 bases, leaving a spacing of 16 bases between them.

The sequencing input was naive CD4+ T cells from blood. In the paper's terms, the cell subset or site label means: true naive CD4+ T cells. This receptor chain uses TRBV6-1 and TRBJ2-1, with TRBD2 perhaps the D gene, on 5 matching bases. The TCR sequence derives from a man aged 18 to 30 in good health. The DNA is as follows: TGTGCCAGCAGAATGGGAGCGATCCAGGAGCAGTTCTTC. It is translated as CASRMGAIQEQFF.